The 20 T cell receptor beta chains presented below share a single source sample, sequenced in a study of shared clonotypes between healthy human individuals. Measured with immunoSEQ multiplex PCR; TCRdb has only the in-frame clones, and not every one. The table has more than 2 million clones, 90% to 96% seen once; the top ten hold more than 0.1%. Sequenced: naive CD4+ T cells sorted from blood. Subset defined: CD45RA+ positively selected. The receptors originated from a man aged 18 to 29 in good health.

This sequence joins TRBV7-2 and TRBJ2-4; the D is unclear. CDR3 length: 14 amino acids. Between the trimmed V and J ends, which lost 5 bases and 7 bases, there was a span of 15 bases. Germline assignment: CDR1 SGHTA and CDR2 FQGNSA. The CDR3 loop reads CASSPDPKRNIQYF. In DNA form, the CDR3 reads TGTGCCAGCAGCCCGGACCCTAAGAGGAACATTCAGTACTTC.

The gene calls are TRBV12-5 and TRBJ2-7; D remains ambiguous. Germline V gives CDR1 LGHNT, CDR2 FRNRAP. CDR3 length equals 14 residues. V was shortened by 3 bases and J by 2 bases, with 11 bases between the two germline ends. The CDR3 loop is CASGFWQVPYEQYF. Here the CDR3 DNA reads TGTGCTAGTGGTTTCTGGCAGGTCCCCTACGAGCAGTACTTC.

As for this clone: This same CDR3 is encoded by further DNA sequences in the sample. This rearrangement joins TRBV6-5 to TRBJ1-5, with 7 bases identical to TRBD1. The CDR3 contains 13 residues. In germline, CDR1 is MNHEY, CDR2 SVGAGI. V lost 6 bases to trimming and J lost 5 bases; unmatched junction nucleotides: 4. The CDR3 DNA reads TGTGCCAGCAGCCTCGACAGGGATCAGCCCCAGCATTTT. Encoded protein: CASSLDRDQPQHF.

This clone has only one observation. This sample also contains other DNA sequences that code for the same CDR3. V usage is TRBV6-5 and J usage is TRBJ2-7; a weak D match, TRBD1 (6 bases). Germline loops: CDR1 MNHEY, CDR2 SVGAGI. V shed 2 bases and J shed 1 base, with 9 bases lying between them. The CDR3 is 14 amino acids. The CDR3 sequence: CASSYGQGSYEQYF. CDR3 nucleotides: TGTGCCAGCAGTTACGGCCAGGGGTCCTACGAGCAGTACTTC.

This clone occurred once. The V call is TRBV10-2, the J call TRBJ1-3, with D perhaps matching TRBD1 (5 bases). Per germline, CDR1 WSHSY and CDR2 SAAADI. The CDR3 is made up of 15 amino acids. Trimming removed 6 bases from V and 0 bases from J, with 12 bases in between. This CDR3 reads CASRGEYLSGNTIYF. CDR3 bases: TGCGCCAGCAGGGGGGAATACCTCTCTGGAAACACCATATATTTT.

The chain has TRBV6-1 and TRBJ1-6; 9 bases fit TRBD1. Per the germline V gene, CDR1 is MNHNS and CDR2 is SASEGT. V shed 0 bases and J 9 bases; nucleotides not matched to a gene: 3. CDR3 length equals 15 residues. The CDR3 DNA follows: TGTGCCAGCAGTGAAGCTCGACAGGGGGGTTCACCCCTCCACTTT. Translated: CASSEARQGGSPLHF.

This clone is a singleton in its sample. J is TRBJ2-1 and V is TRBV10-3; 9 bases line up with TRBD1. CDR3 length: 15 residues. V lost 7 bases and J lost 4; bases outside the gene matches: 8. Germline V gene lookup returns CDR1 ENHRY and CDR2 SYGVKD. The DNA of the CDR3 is TGTGCCATCAACTCAGACAGGGGGTCTTACAATGAGCAGTTCTTC. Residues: CAINSDRGSYNEQFF.

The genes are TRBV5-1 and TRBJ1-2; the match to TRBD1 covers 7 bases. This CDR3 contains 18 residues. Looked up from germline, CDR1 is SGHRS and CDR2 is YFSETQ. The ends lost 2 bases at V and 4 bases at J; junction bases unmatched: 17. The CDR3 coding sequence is TGCGCCAGCAGCTTAGTCCGGGACAGTGAAACCGCTGGCTATGGCTACACCTTC. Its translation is CASSLVRDSETAGYGYTF. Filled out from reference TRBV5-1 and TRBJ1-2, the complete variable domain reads KAGVTQTPRYLIKTRGQQVTLSCSPISGHRSVSWYQQTPGQGLQFLFEYFSETQRNKGNFPGRFSGRQFSNSRSEMNVSTLELGDSALYLCASSLVRDSETAGYGYTFGSGTRLTVV.

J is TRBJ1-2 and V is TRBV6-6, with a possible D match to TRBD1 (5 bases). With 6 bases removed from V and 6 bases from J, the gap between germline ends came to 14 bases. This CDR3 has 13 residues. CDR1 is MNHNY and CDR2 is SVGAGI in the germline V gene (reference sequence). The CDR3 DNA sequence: TGTGCCAGCAGGGATCATGGGACGGATGGCTACACCTTC. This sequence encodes CASRDHGTDGYTF.

CDR3 sequence: CASSFTSGEQYF. CDR3 DNA sequence: TGTGCCAGCAGCTTCACTAGCGGCGAGCAGTACTTC. The chain combines TRBV6-6 with TRBJ2-7; 8 bases fit TRBD2. The germline V gene has CDR1 MNHNY and CDR2 SVGAGI (reference sequence). V was clipped by 6 bases and J by 6 bases; unmatched bases: 4. The CDR3 has 12 residues.

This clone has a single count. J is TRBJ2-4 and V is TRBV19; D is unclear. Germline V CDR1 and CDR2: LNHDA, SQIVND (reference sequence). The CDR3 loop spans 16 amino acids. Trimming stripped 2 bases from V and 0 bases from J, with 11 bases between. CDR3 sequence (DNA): TGTGCCAGTAGTATAAGCAGCAGTCTAGCCAAAAACATTCAGTACTTC. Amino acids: CASSISSSLAKNIQYF.

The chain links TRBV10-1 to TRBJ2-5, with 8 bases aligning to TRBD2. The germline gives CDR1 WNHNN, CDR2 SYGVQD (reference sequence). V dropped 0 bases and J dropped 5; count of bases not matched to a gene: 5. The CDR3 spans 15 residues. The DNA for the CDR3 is TGCGCCAGCAGTGAGTCGATAGTAGCGGGGGAGACCCAGTACTTC. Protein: CASSESIVAGETQYF.

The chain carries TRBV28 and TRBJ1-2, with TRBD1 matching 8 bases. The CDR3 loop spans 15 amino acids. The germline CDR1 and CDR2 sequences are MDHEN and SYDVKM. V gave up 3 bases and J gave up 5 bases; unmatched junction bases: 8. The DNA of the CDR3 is TGTGCCAGCAGTTTGCCACAGGGGGGGGCTTATGGCTACACCTTC. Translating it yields CASSLPQGGAYGYTF.

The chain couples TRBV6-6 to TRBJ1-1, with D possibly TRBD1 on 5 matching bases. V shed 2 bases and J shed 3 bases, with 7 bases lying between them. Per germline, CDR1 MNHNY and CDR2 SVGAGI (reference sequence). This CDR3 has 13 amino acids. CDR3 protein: CASSYTGDTEAFF. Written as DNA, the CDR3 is TGTGCCAGCAGTTACACGGGGGACACTGAAGCTTTCTTT.

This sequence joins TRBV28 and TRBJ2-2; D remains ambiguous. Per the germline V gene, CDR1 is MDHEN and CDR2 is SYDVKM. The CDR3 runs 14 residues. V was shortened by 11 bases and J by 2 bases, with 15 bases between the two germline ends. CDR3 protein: CASKRETNTGELFF. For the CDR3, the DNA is TGTGCCTCCAAAAGGGAAACTAACACCGGGGAGCTGTTTTTT.

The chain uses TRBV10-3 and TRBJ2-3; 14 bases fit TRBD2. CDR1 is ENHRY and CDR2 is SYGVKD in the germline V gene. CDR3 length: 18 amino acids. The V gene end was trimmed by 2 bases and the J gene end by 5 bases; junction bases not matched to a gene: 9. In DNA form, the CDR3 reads TGTGCCATCAGTGAGGAGAGGGGGACTAGCGGGAGCCTAGATACGCAGTATTTT. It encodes CAISEERGTSGSLDTQYF.

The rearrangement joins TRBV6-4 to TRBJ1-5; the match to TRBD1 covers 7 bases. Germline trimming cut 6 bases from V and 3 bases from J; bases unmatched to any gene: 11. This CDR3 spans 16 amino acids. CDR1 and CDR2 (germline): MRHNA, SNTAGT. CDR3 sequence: CASSHVRQGLNQPQHF. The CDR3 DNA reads TGTGCCAGCAGCCACGTCCGACAGGGACTCAATCAGCCCCAGCATTTT.

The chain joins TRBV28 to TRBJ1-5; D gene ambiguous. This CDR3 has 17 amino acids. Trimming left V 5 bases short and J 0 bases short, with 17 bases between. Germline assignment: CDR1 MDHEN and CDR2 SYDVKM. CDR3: CASSPQTSQYSNQPQHF. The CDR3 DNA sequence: TGTGCCAGCAGTCCGCAGACAAGCCAGTATAGCAATCAGCCCCAGCATTTT.

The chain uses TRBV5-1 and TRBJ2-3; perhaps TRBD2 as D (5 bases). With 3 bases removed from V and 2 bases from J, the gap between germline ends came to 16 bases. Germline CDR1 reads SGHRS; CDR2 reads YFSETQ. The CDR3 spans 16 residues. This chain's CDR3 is CASSYTGITITDTQYF. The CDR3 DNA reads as TGCGCCAGCAGCTACACCGGGATTACGATCACAGATACGCAGTATTTT.

The CDR3 region is CASNILDTGELFF. Written as DNA, the CDR3 is TGTGCCAGCAACATTTTAGACACCGGGGAGCTGTTTTTT. The genes are TRBV6-1 and TRBJ2-2; D remains ambiguous. Germline-derived CDR1 and CDR2 are MNHNS and SASEGT. The CDR3 consists of 13 residues. V lost 7 bases, J lost 3 bases, and 9 bases lay in between.